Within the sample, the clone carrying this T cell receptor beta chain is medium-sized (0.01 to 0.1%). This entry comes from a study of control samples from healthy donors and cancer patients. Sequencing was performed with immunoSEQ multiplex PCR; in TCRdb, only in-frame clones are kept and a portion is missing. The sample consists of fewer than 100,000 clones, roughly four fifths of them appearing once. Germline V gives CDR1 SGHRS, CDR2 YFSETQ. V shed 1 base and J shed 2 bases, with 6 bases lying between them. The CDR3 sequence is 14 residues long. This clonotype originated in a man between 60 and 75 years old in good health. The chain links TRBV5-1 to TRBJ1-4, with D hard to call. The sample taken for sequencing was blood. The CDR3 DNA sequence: TGCGCCAGCAGCTTGTCCGGGACTAATGAAAAACTGTTTTTT. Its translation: CASSLSGTNEKLFF.